This TCR beta chain is drawn from a study of naive and memory T cell subsets. Two oligonucleotides, mixed equimolar, formed the beta constant-region primer covering TRBC1 and TRBC2. Four rounds of PCR amplified the ligated cDNA using nested alpha and beta constant-region primers plus SP2. TCRdb used MiXCR to reprocess the UMI-ligation and nested PCR reads, holding one entry per CDR3 protein. In the table there are roughly 92,000 distinct CDR3 sequences, about 11% of which are singletons. The CDR3 covers 13 residues. Germline lookup yields CDR1 KGHDR and CDR2 SFDVKD. V was shortened by 5 bases and J by 9 bases, with 13 bases between the two germline ends. This clonotype has only a few counts. The antigen is unknown. Alpha and beta libraries were amplified separately from the second PCR onward. Sequential positive selection took CD4 T cells first, then CD8 T cells. Whole-study results and caveats: TCR abundance followed a power law differing between naive and memory subsets. Naive repertoires, especially CD8, held a few larger clonotypes, possibly memory cells re-expressing CD45RA.

Sequenced input: naive CD4+ T cells from blood. The clonotype was recovered from a human donor in good health. The rearrangement links TRBV24-1 to TRBJ2-1; D not resolved. CDR3 in amino acids: CATSGRWSSEQFF. Written as DNA, the CDR3 is TGTGCCACCAGTGGGAGATGGTCGAGTGAGCAGTTCTTC.